Following are 5 T cell receptor beta chains from one sample sequenced in a study of blood T cell repertoires in COVID-19. Sequencing used immunoSEQ multiplex PCR; TCRdb keeps in-frame clones, though not all of them. This sample yields approximately 180,000 clones, of which roughly 85% are seen a single time; around 3.3% belongs to the top ten. Sequencing used peripheral blood. The source of these receptors is a man aged 55 to 70 with acute or convalescent COVID-19.

The rearrangement uses TRBV28 and TRBJ1-5, with D possibly matching TRBD1 (5 bases). The V gene lost 6 bases and the J gene lost 6 bases, with 12 bases spanning the gap. The CDR3 is made up of 13 amino acids. Germline CDR1 and CDR2: MDHEN and SYDVKM. This CDR3 is CASSRQLIQPQHF. The DNA of the CDR3 is TGTGCCAGCAGCCGACAGCTAATTCAGCCCCAGCATTTT.

This clone was recorded a few times. The V gene is TRBV19, the J gene TRBJ1-1; D perhaps matches TRBD1 (5 bases). Germline CDR1 LNHDA, CDR2 SQIVND (reference sequence). With 7 bases removed from V and 8 bases from J, the gap between germline ends came to 17 bases. The CDR3 consists of 13 residues. In nucleotides, the CDR3 is TGTGCCAGTAAATCGGGCGGGGCCCGGGAAGCTTTCTTT. Amino acid sequence: CASKSGGAREAFF.

The chain recombines TRBV19 with TRBJ2-7, with 7 positions matching TRBD2. J was trimmed by 0 bases and V by 4 bases; bases with no gene match: 6. Germline V gene lookup returns CDR1 LNHDA and CDR2 SQIVND (reference sequence). CDR3 size: 15 residues. The CDR3 DNA sequence: TGTGCCAGTAGTACACTAGCGACAAGCTCCTACGAGCAGTACTTC. It encodes CASSTLATSSYEQYF.

The chain links TRBV3-1 (or the pseudogene TRBV3-2) to TRBJ1-1, with 7 bases matching TRBD1. V was clipped by 4 bases and J by 0 bases; unmatched bases: 2. Germline-derived CDR1 and CDR2 are LGHDT and YNNKEL (reference sequence). The CDR3 is 14 amino acids. The CDR3 DNA sequence: TGTGCCAGCAGCCGGGGACAGCTGAACACTGAAGCTTTCTTT. Translated, it gives CASSRGQLNTEAFF.

This clone has only one observation. The gene calls are TRBV7-2 and TRBJ2-6, with 10 nucleotides matching TRBD1. This CDR3 is built from 17 residues. Germline lookup yields CDR1 SGHTA and CDR2 FQGNSA. V gave up 8 bases and J gave up 0 bases; unmatched junction bases: 7. CDR3 bases: TGTGCCAGCGGAAGGACAGGGGGATTCTCTGGGGCCAACGTCCTGACTTTC. It specifies CASGRTGGFSGANVLTF. The full variable domain, its missing parts supplied by reference TRBV7-2 and TRBJ2-6, is GAGVSQSPSNKVTEKGKDVELRCDPISGHTALYWYRQSLGQGLEFLIYFQGNSAPDKSGLPSDRFSAERTGGSVSTLTIQRTQQEDSAVYLCASGRTGGFSGANVLTFGAGSRLTVL.